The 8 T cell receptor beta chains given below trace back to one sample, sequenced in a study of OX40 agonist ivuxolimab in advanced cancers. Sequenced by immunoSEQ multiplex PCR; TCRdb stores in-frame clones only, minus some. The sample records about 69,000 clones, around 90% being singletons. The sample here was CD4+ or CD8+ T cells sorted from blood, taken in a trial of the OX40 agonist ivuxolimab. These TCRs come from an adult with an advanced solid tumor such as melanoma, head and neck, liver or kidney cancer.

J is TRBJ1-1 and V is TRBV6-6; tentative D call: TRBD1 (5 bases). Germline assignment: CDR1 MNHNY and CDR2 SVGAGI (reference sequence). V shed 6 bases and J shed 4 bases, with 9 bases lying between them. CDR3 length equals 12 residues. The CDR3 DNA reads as TGTGCCAGCAGAAGGGGTAGCACTGAAGCTTTCTTT. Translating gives CASRRGSTEAFF.

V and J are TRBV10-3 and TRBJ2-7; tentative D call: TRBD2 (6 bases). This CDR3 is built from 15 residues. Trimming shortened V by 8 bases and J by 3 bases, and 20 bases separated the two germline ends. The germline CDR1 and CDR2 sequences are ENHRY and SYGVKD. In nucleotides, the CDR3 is TGTGCCATCCGGGGTGACGCGGGGAATGTCTACGAGCAGTACTTC. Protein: CAIRGDAGNVYEQYF.

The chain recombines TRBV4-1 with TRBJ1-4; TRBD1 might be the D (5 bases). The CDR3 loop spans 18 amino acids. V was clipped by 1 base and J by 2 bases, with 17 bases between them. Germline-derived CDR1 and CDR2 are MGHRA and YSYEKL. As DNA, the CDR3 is TGCGCCAGCAGCCAAGGGGGCCTACTCGTTGGGACTAATGAAAAACTGTTTTTT. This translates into CASSQGGLLVGTNEKLFF.

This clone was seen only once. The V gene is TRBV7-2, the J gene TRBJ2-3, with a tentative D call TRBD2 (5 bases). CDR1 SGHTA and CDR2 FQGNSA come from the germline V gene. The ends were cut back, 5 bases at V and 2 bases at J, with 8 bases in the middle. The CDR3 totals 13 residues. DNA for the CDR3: TGTGCCAGCAGCCAAGACTACACAGATACGCAGTATTTT. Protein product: CASSQDYTDTQYF.

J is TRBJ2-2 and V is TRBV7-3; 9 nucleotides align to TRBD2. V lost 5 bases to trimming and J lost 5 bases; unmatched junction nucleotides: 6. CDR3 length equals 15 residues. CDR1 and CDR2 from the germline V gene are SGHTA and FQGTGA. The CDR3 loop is CASSPIAGVTGELFF. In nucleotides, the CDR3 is TGTGCCAGCAGCCCCATAGCGGGAGTAACCGGGGAGCTGTTTTTT.

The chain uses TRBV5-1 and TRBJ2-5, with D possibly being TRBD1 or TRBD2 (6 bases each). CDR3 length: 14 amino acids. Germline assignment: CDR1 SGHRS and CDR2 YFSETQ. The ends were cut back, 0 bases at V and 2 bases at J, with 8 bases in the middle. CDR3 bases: TGCGCCAGCAGCTTGGGGGGGGCGCAAGAGACCCAGTACTTC. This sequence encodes CASSLGGAQETQYF.

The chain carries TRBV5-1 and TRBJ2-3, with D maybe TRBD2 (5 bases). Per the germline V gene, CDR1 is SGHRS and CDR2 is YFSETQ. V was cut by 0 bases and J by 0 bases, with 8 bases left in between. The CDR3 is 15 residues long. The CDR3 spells CASSLVAGSTDTQYF. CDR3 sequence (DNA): TGCGCCAGCAGCTTGGTCGCGGGTAGCACAGATACGCAGTATTTT.

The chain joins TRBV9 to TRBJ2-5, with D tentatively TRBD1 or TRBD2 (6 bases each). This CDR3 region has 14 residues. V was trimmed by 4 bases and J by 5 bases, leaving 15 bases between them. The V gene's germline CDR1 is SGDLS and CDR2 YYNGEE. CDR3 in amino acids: CASSPQTGGETQYF. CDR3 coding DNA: TGTGCCAGCAGCCCCCAGACAGGAGGGGAGACCCAGTACTTC.